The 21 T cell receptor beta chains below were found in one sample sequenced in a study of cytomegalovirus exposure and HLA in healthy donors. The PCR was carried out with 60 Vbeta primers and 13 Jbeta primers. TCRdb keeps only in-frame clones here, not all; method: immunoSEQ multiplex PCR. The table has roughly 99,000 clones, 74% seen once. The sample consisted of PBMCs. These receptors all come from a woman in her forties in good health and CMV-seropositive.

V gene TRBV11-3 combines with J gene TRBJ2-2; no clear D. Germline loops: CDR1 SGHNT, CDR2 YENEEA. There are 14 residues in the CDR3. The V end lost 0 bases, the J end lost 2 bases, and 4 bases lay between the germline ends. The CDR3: CASSLDPNTGELFF. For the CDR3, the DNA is TGTGCCAGCAGCTTAGATCCAAACACCGGGGAGCTGTTTTTT.

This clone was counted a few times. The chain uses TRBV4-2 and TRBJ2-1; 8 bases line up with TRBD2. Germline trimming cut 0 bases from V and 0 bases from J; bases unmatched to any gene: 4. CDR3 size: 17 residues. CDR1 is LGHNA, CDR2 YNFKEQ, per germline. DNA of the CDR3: TGTGCCAGCAGCCAAGATGGGACTAGTCGCTCCTACAATGAGCAGTTCTTC. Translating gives CASSQDGTSRSYNEQFF.

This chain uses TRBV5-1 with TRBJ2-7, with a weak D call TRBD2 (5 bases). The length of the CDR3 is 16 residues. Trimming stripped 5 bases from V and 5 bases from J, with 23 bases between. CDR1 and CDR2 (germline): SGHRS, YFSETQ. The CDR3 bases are TGCGCCAGCAGTCTGGGTTGGGCACGGGAAGGGAACGAGCAGTACTTC. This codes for CASSLGWAREGNEQYF.

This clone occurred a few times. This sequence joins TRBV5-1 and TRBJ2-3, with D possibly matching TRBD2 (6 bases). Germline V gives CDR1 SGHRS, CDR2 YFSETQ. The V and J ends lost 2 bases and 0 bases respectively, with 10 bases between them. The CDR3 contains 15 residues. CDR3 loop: CASSFRDSSTDTQYF. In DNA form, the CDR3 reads TGCGCCAGCAGCTTTCGGGACTCTAGCACAGATACGCAGTATTTT.

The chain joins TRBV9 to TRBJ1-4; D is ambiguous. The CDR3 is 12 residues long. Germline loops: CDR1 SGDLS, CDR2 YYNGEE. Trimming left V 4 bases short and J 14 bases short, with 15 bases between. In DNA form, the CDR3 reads TGTGCCAGCAGCTCCCCAGAGGGCTGGCTGTTTTTT. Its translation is CASSSPEGWLFF.

Here the CDR3 reads CASSYSGPLYEQYF. The CDR3 nucleotides read TGTGCCAGCAGTTACTCTGGCCCCCTCTACGAGCAGTACTTC. The chain recombines TRBV6-5 with TRBJ2-7; unclear D gene. The ends were cut back, 0 bases at V and 3 bases at J, with 9 bases in the middle. CDR3 length equals 14 residues. CDR1 and CDR2 from the germline V gene are MNHEY and SVGAGI.

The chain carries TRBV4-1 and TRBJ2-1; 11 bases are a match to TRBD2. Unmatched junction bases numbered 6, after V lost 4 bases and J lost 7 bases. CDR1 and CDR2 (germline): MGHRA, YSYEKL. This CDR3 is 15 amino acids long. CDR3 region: CASSRGTSGENEQFF. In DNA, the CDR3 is TGCGCCAGCAGCCGCGGGACTAGCGGTGAGAATGAGCAGTTCTTC.

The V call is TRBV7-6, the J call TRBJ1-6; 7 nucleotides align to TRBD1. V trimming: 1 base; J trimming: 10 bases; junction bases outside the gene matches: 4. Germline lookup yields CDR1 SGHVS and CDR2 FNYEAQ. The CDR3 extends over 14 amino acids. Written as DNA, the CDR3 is TGTGCCAGCAGCTTAGGGACAGGAACATCACCCCTCCACTTT. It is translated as CASSLGTGTSPLHF.

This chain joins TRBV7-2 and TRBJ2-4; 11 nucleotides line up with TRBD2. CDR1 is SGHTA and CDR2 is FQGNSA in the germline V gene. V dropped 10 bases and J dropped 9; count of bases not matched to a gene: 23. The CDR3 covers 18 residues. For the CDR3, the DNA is TGTGCCACCCGACCGGGGGGTAGCGGGGGGGCGAGTTCCGGCATTCAGTACTTC. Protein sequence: CATRPGGSGGASSGIQYF. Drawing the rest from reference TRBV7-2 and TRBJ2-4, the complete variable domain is GAGVSQSPSNKVTEKGKDVELRCDPISGHTALYWYRQSLGQGLEFLIYFQGNSAPDKSGLPSDRFSAERTGGSVSTLTIQRTQQEDSAVYLCATRPGGSGGASSGIQYFGAGTRLSVL.

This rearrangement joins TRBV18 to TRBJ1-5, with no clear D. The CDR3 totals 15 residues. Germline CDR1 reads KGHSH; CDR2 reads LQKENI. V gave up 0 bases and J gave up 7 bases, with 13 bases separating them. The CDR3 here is CASSPPLPLGQPQHF. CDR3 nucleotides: TGTGCCAGCTCACCACCGTTACCCTTGGGCCAGCCCCAGCATTTT.

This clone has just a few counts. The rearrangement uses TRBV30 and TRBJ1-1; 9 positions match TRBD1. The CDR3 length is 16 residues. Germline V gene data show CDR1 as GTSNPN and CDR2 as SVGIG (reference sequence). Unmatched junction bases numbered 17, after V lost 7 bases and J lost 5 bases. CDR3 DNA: TGTGCCTATGCCGGGACAGGGCAACGAACGGGTACTGAAGCTTTCTTT. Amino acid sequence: CAYAGTGQRTGTEAFF.

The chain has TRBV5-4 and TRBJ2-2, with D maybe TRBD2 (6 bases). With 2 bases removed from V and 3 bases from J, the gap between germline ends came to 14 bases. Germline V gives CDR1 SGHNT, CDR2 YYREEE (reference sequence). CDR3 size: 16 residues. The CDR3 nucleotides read TGTGCCAGCAGCTTTGGCGGGGTCGGTGACACCGGGGAGCTGTTTTTT. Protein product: CASSFGGVGDTGELFF.

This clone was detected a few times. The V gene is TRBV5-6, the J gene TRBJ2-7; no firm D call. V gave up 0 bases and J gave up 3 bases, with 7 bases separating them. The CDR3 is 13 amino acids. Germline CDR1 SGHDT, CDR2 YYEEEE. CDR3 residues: CASSLVADYEQYF. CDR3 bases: TGTGCCAGCAGCTTGGTTGCAGACTACGAGCAGTACTTC.

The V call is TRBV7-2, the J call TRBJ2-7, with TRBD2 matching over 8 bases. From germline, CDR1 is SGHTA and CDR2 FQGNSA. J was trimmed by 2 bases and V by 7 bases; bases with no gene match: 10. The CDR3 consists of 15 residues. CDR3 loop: CASTPPGGGTYEQYF. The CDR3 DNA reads TGTGCCAGCACCCCGCCGGGGGGGGGAACCTACGAGCAGTACTTC.

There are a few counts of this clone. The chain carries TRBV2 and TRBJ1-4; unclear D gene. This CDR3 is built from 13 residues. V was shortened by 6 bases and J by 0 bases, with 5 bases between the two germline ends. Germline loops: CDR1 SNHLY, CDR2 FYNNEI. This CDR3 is CASRGATNEKLFF. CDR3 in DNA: TGTGCCAGCAGGGGAGCAACTAATGAAAAACTGTTTTTT. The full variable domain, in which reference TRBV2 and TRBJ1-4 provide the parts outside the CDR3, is EPEVTQTPSHQVTQMGQEVILRCVPISNHLYFYWYRQILGQKVEFLVSFYNNEISEKSEIFDDQFSVERPDGSNFTLKIRSTKLEDSAMYFCASRGATNEKLFFGSGTQLSVL.

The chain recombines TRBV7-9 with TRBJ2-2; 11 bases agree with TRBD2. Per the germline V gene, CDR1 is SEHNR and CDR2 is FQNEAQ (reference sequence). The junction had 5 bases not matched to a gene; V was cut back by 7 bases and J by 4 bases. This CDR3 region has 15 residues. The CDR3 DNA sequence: TGTGCCAGCACCGTCGGACTAGCGGGCACCGGGGAGCTGTTTTTT. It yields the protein CASTVGLAGTGELFF.

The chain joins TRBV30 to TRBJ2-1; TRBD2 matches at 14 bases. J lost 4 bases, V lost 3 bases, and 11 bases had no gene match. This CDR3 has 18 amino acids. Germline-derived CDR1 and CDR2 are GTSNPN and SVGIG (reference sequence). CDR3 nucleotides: TGTGCCTGGAGAAGGACTAGCGGGGGGCTAAACACTTACAATGAGCAGTTCTTC. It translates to CAWRRTSGGLNTYNEQFF.

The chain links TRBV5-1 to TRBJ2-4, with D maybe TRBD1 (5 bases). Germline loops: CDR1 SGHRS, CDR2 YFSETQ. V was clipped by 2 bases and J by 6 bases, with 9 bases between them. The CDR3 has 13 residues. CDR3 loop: CASSFDDRNIQYF. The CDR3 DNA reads TGCGCCAGCAGCTTCGACGACAGAAACATTCAGTACTTC.

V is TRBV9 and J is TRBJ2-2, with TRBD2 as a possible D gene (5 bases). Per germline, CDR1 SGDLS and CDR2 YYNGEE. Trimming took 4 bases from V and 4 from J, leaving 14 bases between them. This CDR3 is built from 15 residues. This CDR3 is CASSPPGGPTGELFF. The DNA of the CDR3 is TGTGCCAGCAGCCCTCCCGGCGGGCCCACCGGGGAGCTGTTTTTT.

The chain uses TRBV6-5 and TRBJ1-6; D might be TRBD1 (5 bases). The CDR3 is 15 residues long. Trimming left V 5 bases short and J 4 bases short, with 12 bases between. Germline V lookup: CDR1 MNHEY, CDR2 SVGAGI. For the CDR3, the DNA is TGTGCCAGCAGTCCCCCGGGACTGTATAATTCACCCCTCCACTTT. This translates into CASSPPGLYNSPLHF.

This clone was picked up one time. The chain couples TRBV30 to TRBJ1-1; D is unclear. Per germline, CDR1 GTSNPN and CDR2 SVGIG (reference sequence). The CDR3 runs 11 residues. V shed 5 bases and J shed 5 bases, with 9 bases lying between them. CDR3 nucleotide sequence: TGTGCCTGGGGCCCATGGACTGAAGCTTTCTTT. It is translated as CAWGPWTEAFF.